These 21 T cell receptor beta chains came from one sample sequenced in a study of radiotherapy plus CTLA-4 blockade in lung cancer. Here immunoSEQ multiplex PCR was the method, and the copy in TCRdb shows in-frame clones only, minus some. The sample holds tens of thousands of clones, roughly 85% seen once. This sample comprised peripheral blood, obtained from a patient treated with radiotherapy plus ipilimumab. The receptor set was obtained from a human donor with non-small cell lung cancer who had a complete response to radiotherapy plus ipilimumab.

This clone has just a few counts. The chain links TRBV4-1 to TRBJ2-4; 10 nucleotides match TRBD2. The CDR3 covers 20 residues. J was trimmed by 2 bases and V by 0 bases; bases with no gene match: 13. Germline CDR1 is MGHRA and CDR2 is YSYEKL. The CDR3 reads CASSQEGQREGLWSKNIQYF. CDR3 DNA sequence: TGCGCCAGCAGCCAAGAGGGTCAGCGGGAGGGCCTATGGTCCAAAAACATTCAGTACTTC.

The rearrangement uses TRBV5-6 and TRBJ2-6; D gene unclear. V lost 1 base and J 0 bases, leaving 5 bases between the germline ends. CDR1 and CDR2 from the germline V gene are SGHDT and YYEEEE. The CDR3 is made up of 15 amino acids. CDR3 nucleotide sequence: TGTGCCAGCAGCTTGAGACTCTCTGGGGCCAACGTCCTGACTTTC. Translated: CASSLRLSGANVLTF.

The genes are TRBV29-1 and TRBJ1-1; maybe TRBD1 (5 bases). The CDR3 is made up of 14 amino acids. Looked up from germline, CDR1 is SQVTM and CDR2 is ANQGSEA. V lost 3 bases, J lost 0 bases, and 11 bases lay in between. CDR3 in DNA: TGCAGCGTTGAGGGGACGAAAGTGAACACTGAAGCTTTCTTT. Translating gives CSVEGTKVNTEAFF.

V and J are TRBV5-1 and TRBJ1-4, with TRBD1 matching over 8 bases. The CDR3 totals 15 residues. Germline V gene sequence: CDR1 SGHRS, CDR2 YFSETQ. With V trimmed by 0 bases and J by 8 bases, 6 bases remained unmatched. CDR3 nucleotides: TGCGCCAGCAGCTTGGGAGGGACAGGAGGGGAAAAACTGTTTTTT. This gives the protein CASSLGGTGGEKLFF. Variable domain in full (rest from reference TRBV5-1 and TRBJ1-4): KAGVTQTPRYLIKTRGQQVTLSCSPISGHRSVSWYQQTPGQGLQFLFEYFSETQRNKGNFPGRFSGRQFSNSRSEMNVSTLELGDSALYLCASSLGGTGGEKLFFGSGTQLSVL.

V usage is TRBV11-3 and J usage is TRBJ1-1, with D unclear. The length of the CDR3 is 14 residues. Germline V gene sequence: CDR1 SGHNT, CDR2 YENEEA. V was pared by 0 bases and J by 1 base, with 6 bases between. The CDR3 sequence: CASSLDPENTEAFF. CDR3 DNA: TGTGCCAGCAGCTTAGACCCGGAGAACACTGAAGCTTTCTTT.

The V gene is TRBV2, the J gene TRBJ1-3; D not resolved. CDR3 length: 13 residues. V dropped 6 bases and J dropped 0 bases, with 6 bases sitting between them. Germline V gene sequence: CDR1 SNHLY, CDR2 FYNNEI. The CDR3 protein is CASRESSGNTIYF. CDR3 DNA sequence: TGTGCCAGCAGGGAAAGCTCTGGAAACACCATATATTTT.

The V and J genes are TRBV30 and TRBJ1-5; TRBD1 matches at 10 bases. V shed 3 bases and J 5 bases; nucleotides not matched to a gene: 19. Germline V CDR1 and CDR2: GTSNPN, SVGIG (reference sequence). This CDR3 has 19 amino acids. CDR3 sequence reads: CAWSGGQGLFKAGHQPQHF. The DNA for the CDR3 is TGTGCCTGGAGCGGGGGACAGGGGTTATTCAAGGCGGGTCATCAGCCCCAGCATTTT.

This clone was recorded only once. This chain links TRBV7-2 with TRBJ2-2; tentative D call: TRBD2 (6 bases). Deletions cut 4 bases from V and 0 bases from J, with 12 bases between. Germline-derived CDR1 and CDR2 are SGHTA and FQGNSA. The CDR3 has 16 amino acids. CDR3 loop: CASSSERGANTGELFF. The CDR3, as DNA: TGTGCCAGCAGCTCAGAGCGCGGGGCGAACACCGGGGAGCTGTTTTTT.

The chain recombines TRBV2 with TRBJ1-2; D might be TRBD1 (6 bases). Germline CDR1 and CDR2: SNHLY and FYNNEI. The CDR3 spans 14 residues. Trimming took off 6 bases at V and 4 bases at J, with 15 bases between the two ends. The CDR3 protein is CASRADSFFYGYTF. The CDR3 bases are TGTGCCAGCAGAGCGGACAGCTTCTTCTATGGCTACACCTTC.

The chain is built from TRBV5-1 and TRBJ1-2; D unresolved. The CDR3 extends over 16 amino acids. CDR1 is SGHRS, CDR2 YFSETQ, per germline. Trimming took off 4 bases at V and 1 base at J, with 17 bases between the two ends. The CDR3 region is CASSPSGSVSNYGYTF. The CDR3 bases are TGCGCCAGCAGCCCCTCCGGGTCGGTTAGTAACTATGGCTACACCTTC. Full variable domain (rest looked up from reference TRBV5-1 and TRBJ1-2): KAGVTQTPRYLIKTRGQQVTLSCSPISGHRSVSWYQQTPGQGLQFLFEYFSETQRNKGNFPGRFSGRQFSNSRSEMNVSTLELGDSALYLCASSPSGSVSNYGYTFGSGTRLTVV.

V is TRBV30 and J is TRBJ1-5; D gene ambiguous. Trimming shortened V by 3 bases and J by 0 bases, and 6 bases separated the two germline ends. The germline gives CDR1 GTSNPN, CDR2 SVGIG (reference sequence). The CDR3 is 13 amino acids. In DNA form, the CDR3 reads TGTGCCTGGAGCCAGTATAGCAATCAGCCCCAGCATTTT. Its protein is CAWSQYSNQPQHF.

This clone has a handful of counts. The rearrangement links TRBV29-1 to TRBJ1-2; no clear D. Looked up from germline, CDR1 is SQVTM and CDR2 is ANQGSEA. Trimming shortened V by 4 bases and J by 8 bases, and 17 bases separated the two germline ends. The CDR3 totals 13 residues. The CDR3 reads CSVGKGGLSGYTF. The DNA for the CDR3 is TGCAGCGTTGGGAAAGGTGGCCTTAGCGGCTACACCTTC. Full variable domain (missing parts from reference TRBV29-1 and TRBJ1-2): SAVISQKPSRDICQRGTSLTIQCQVDSQVTMMFWYRQQPGQSLTLIATANQGSEATYESGFVIDKFPISRPNLTFSTLTVSNMSPEDSSIYLCSVGKGGLSGYTFGSGTRLTVV.

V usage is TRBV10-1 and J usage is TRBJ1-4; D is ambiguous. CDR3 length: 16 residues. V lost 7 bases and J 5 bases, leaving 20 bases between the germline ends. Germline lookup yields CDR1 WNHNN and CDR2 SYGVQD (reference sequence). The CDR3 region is CASNNRGNLQNEKLFF. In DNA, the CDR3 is TGCGCCAGCAACAACCGAGGAAATCTTCAGAATGAAAAACTGTTTTTT.

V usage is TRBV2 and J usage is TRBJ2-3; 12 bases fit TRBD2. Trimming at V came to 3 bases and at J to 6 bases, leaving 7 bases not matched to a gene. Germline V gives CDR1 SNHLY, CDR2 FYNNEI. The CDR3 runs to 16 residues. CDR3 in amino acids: CASSELLAGGSDTQYF. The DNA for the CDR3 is TGTGCCAGCAGTGAGTTACTAGCGGGAGGATCGGATACGCAGTATTTT.

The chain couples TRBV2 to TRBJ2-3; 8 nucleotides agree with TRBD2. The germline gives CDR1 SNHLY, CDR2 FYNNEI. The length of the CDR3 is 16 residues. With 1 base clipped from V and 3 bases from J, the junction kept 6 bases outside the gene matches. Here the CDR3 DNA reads TGTGCCAGCAGTGAAGGGGCGGGGGGATGGACAGATACGCAGTATTTT. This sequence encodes CASSEGAGGWTDTQYF.

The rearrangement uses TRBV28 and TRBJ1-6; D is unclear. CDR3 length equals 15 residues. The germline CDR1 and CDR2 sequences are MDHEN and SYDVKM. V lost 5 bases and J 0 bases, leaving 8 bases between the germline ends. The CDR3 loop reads CASSKGSSYNSPLHF. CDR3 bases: TGTGCCAGCAGTAAGGGCAGCTCCTATAATTCACCCCTCCACTTT.

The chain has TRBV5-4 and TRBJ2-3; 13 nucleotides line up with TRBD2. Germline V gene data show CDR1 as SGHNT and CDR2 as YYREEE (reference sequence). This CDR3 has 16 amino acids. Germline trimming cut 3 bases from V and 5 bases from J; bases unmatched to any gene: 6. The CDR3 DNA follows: TGTGCCAGCAGCTCCTGGACTAGCGGGAGTGGAGATACGCAGTATTTT. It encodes CASSSWTSGSGDTQYF.

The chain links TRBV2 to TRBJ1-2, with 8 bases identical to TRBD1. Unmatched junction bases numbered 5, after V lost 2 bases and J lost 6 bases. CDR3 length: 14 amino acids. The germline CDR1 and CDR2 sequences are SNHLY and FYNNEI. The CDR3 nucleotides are TGTGCCAGCAGTGAACTCGGGACAGGAGATGGCTACACCTTC. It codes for CASSELGTGDGYTF.

The CDR3 region has the DNA TGTGCCAGCAGGCGGGACAGGGGCTCCTACAATGAGCAGTTCTTC. It codes for CASRRDRGSYNEQFF. This sequence joins TRBV5-4 and TRBJ2-1; the match to TRBD1 covers 10 bases. The CDR3 has 15 residues. With 5 bases clipped from V and 0 bases from J, the junction kept 2 bases outside the gene matches. CDR1 is SGHNT, CDR2 YYREEE, per germline (reference sequence). Full variable domain (outside the CDR3, taken from reference TRBV5-4 and TRBJ2-1): ETGVTQSPTHLIKTRGQQVTLRCSSQSGHNTVSWYQQALGQGPQFIFQYYREEENGRGNFPPRFSGLQFPNYSSELNVNALELDDSALYLCASRRDRGSYNEQFFGPGTRLTVL.

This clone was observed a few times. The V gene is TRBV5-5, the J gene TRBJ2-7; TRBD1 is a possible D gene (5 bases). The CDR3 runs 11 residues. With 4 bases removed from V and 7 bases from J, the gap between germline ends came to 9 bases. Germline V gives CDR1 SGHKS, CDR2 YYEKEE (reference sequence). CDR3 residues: CASSLNREQYV. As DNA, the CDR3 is TGTGCCAGCAGCCTCAACAGGGAGCAGTACGTC.

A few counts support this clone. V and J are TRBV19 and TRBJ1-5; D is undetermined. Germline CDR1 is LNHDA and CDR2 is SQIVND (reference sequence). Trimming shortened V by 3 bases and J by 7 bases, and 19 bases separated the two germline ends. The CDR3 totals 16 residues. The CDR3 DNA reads TGTGCCAGTAGTATCTTGTCGGGGATCGGTTGGCAGCCCCAGCATTTT. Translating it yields CASSILSGIGWQPQHF.